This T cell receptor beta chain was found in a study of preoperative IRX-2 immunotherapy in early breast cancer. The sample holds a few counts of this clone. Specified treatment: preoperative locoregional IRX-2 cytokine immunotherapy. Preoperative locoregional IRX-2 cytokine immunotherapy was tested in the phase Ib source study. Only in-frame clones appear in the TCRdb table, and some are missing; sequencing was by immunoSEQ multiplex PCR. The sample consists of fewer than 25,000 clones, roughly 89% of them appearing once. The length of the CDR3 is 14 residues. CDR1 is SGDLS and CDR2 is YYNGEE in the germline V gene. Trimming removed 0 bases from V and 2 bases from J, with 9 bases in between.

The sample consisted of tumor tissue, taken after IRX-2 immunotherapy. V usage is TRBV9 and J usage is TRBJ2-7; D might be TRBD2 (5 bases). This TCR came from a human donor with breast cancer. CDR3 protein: CASSVGRYPYEQYF. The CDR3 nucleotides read TGTGCCAGCAGCGTAGGGAGGTATCCCTACGAGCAGTACTTC.